This entry describes one TCR beta chain. The antigen is unknown. The PCR was carried out with 60 Vbeta primers and 13 Jbeta primers. This table comes from immunoSEQ multiplex PCR, and its TCRdb copy is limited to in-frame clones, with some not included. The sample includes over 120,000 clones, 65% to 85% seen only once; the top ten take 7%. This CDR3 has 16 amino acids. Per the germline V gene, CDR1 is SGHRS and CDR2 is YFSETQ. V was pared by 0 bases and J by 1 base, with 10 bases between. This sample was included in a study of cytomegalovirus exposure and HLA in healthy donors. Study-wide findings and caveats: Immune exposure was documented only through CMV serostatus. The authors judged a highly shared variant cluster likely a sequencing artifact.

The source is a man aged 25 to 40 in good health and CMV-seronegative. Sequenced material: PBMCs. The V call is TRBV5-1, the J call TRBJ2-2; the D gene is possibly TRBD1 (6 bases). The DNA for the CDR3 is TGCGCCAGCAGCTTGGAACGAGGGGGGAACACCGGGGAGCTGTTTTTT. This translates into CASSLERGGNTGELFF.